Reported below is one TCR beta chain. Its cognate antigen is unknown. Germline V lookup: CDR1 MNHEY, CDR2 SMNVEV (reference sequence). Trimming stripped 2 bases from V and 1 base from J, with 9 bases between. The CDR3 spans 15 residues. Anti-CD3/anti-CD28 beads served as a nonspecific positive control stimulus. CD4+ T cells upregulating both CD40 ligand and CD69 were sorted as responding cells. Inclusion required CMV-positive serology and CD4+ counts above 400 cells/uL. This sample is drawn from a study of persistence of HIV-infected CD4 T cells. Study-wide results and caveats: TCR oligoclonality correlated with proviral oligoclonality in the same sorted populations.

Sequencing used immunoSEQ version 4 in survey mode. Template was genomic DNA at roughly 9.6 ng/uL, with up to about 1 ug used per sample. Only in-frame clones appear in the TCRdb table, and some are missing; sequencing was by immunoSEQ multiplex PCR. The repertoire includes about 46,000 clones, 85% to 90% of them detected once, and over 3% sits in the top ten. Sequenced here: CD4+ T cells sorted from PBMCs after roughly 19-hour stimulation, sampled from a patient who received antiretroviral therapy. The gene calls are TRBV27 and TRBJ1-5, with unresolved D. The source of this sequence is an adult woman with HIV who was CMV-seropositive. Here the CDR3 DNA reads TGTGCCAGCAGTTTAATGGGGTCCAGCAATCAGCCCCAGCATTTT. Amino acid sequence: CASSLMGSSNQPQHF.